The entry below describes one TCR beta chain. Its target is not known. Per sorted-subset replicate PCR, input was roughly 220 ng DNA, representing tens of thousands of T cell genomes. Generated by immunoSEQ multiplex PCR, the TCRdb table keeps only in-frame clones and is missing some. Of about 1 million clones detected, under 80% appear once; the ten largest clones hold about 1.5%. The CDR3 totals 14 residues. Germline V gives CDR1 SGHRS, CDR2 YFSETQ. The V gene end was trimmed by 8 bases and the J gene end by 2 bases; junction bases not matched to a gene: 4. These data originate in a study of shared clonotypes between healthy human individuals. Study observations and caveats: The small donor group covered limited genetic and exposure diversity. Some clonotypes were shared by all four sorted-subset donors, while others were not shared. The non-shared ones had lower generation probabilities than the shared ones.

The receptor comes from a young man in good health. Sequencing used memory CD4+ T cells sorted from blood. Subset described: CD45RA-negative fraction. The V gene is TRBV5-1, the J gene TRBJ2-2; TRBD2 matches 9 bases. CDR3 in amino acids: CASKTSGNTGELFF. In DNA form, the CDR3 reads TGCGCCAGTAAGACTAGCGGCAACACCGGGGAGCTGTTTTTT.